The following is a TCR beta chain sequence with its context. RNA extraction and reverse transcription yielded cDNA as sequencing template. Libraries were prepared by immunoSEQ multiplex PCR; TCRdb keeps only in-frame clonotypes and omits some of them. The table has roughly 120,000 clones, roughly two fifths seen once; the top ten hold about 3.1%. These data belong to a study of CD8+ T cells in alopecia areata. Study in general: The drug, oral tofacitinib, was given to treated patients at 5 to 10 mg twice daily.

The sample was CD4+ T cells sorted from blood. The sequence was obtained from a human donor with alopecia areata.

CDR3 residues: CASSPRGQGEVNTEAFF. CDR3 DNA sequence: TGTGCCAGCAGCCCGAGGGGACAGGGGGAGGTGAACACTGAAGCTTTCTTT. This rearrangement joins TRBV7-9 to TRBJ1-1; 11 positions agree with TRBD1. The CDR3 sequence is 17 residues long. The germline V gene encodes CDR1 SEHNR and CDR2 FQNEAQ (reference sequence). J lost 0 bases, V lost 5 bases, and 8 bases had no gene match.